These 19 T cell receptor beta chains were sequenced from one sample in a study of T cells of healthy individuals. TCRdb independently ran MiXCR on the 5' RACE reads; one entry per CDR3 protein. The sample records 40,000 to 60,000 distinct CDR3 sequences, over 12% being singletons. These receptors all stem from a human donor in good health.

This clonotype has a handful of counts. The V and J genes are TRBV14 and TRBJ1-1; D gene ambiguous. Germline loops: CDR1 SGHDN, CDR2 FVKESK. Deletions cut 2 bases from V and 0 bases from J, with 4 bases between. The CDR3 is 13 amino acids. This chain's CDR3 is CASSQTLNTEAFF. In nucleotides, the CDR3 is TGTGCCAGCAGCCAAACCTTGAACACTGAAGCTTTCTTT.

J is TRBJ1-3 and V is TRBV5-1; D gene ambiguous. V gave up 3 bases and J gave up 0 bases, with 7 bases separating them. CDR1 is SGHRS and CDR2 is YFSETQ in the germline V gene. The CDR3 runs 14 residues. The CDR3 bases are TGCGCCAGCAGCTCACAAGCCTCTGGAAACACCATATATTTT. It is translated as CASSSQASGNTIYF.

This clonotype was seen only a few times. This sequence joins TRBV5-1 and TRBJ2-5, with D possibly TRBD1 on 6 matching bases. Germline V lookup: CDR1 SGHRS, CDR2 YFSETQ. The CDR3 extends over 16 amino acids. Between the trimmed V and J ends, which lost 3 bases and 5 bases, there was a span of 20 bases. The DNA of the CDR3 is TGCGCCAGCAGCTCCGAGGGGCAGGGGAGTTTCGAGACCCAGTACTTC. Translation gives CASSSEGQGSFETQYF.

This clonotype occurred many times. The chain joins TRBV5-6 to TRBJ2-7; 11 positions match TRBD2. This CDR3 comprises 14 residues. The V gene end was trimmed by 5 bases and the J gene end by 3 bases; junction bases not matched to a gene: 4. The germline gives CDR1 SGHDT, CDR2 YYEEEE. The CDR3 here is CASSSGTSGYEQYF. For the CDR3, the DNA is TGTGCCAGCAGTTCCGGGACTAGCGGCTACGAGCAGTACTTC. Looking up the rest from reference TRBV5-6 and TRBJ2-7 gives the full variable domain: DAGVTQSPTHLIKTRGQQVTLRCSPKSGHDTVSWYQQALGQGPQFIFQYYEEEERQRGNFPDRFSGHQFPNYSSELNVNALLLGDSALYLCASSSGTSGYEQYFGPGTRLTVT.

The rearrangement links TRBV5-1 to TRBJ1-1; 8 bases map to TRBD1. Germline V gene sequence: CDR1 SGHRS, CDR2 YFSETQ. Trimming cost V 4 bases and J 6 bases; bases outside gene matches: 8. CDR3 length: 14 amino acids. The CDR3: CASSPNTGGAEAFF. In nucleotides, the CDR3 is TGCGCCAGCAGCCCAAATACAGGGGGGGCTGAAGCTTTCTTT.

Many counts were recorded for this clonotype. The chain is built from TRBV20-1 and TRBJ2-5; D is perhaps TRBD2 (6 bases). In germline, CDR1 is DFQATT, CDR2 SNEGSKA (reference sequence). V lost 5 bases to trimming and J lost 2 bases, with 9 bases between them. The CDR3 has 12 residues. The CDR3, as DNA: TGCAGTGCTGGGGAGGTTCAAGAGACCCAGTACTTC. Amino acids: CSAGEVQETQYF.

The chain joins TRBV11-2 to TRBJ2-1; 15 positions match TRBD2. V shed 1 base, J shed 4 bases, and the junction held 11 bases outside the gene matches. Germline CDR1 is SGHAT and CDR2 is FQNNGV. This CDR3 is 20 amino acids long. CDR3 in DNA: TGTGCCAGCAGCTTAGGCCAGCAGGGACTAGCGGGAGGCCGATACAATGAGCAGTTCTTC. It codes for CASSLGQQGLAGGRYNEQFF.

This chain joins TRBV5-1 and TRBJ2-3; D assignment may be TRBD1 or TRBD2 (5 bases each). Trimming took off 0 bases at V and 6 bases at J, with 11 bases between the two ends. CDR1 is SGHRS, CDR2 YFSETQ, per germline. The length of the CDR3 is 14 residues. This CDR3 is CASSLVGVGDTQYF. The CDR3 DNA follows: TGCGCCAGCAGCTTGGTGGGGGTCGGCGATACGCAGTATTTT.

V usage is TRBV12-3 or TRBV12-4 and J usage is TRBJ1-4; 9 nucleotides match TRBD1. CDR3 length: 14 residues. After removal of 6 bases from V and 5 bases from J, the junction contained 4 bases not matched to a gene. CDR3 nucleotides: TGTGCCAGCAGCCGGACAGGGGAAAATGAAAAACTGTTTTTT. It specifies CASSRTGENEKLFF.

The chain carries TRBV4-3 and TRBJ2-7; 7 bases agree with TRBD1. The CDR3 is 15 amino acids. The germline V gene encodes CDR1 LGHNA and CDR2 YSLEER. V lost 1 base to trimming and J lost 5 bases; unmatched junction nucleotides: 8. The CDR3 bases are TGCGCCAGCAGCCAAGGCCGGGACAGTCGACACGAGCAGTACTTC. It is translated as CASSQGRDSRHEQYF.

This clonotype was counted only a few times. The genes are TRBV5-4 and TRBJ2-3; 9 positions match TRBD1. Germline CDR1 SGHNT, CDR2 YYREEE (reference sequence). V lost 2 bases to trimming and J lost 2 bases; unmatched junction nucleotides: 9. The length of the CDR3 is 17 residues. In DNA, the CDR3 is TGTGCCAGCAGCTTAAACCGGGACAGGGCCACCACAGATACGCAGTATTTT. Encoded protein: CASSLNRDRATTDTQYF.

This clonotype was observed a few times. CDR3: CSATSAWTSGGVGEQYF. Here the CDR3 DNA reads TGCAGTGCTACTAGCGCCTGGACTAGCGGGGGAGTGGGCGAGCAGTACTTC. This chain connects TRBV20-1 to TRBJ2-7; TRBD2 matches 13 bases. The V segment lost 4 bases and the J segment 6 bases; nucleotides outside the gene matches: 15. The V gene's germline CDR1 is DFQATT and CDR2 SNEGSKA (reference sequence). This CDR3 is built from 17 residues.

This clonotype was found many times. The chain has TRBV11-2 and TRBJ2-5; D possibly corresponds to TRBD2 (6 bases). The CDR3 covers 15 residues. Trimming left V 3 bases short and J 10 bases short, with 21 bases between. The germline CDR1 and CDR2 sequences are SGHAT and FQNNGV. The CDR3 loop is CASSLWTTNREGQYF. The CDR3 nucleotides are TGTGCCAGCAGCTTGTGGACTACTAACCGGGAAGGCCAGTACTTC.

In this sample, this clonotype turned up a few times. This chain connects TRBV7-2 to TRBJ2-7; D tentatively reads TRBD1 or TRBD2 (5 bases each). In germline, CDR1 is SGHTA, CDR2 FQGNSA. V was pared by 2 bases and J by 4 bases, with 15 bases between. CDR3 length: 15 residues. The CDR3 DNA reads as TGTGCCAGCAGCTTACCGGGACGCCAAGGATACGAGCAGTACTTC. Translation: CASSLPGRQGYEQYF.

By its share, this clonotype is medium-sized (0.01 to 0.1%). The chain employs TRBV20-1 and TRBJ1-2; 9 nucleotides agree with TRBD1. CDR3 length: 15 amino acids. The ends lost 0 bases at V and 1 base at J; junction bases unmatched: 3. Germline V gives CDR1 DFQATT, CDR2 SNEGSKA (reference sequence). The CDR3 spells CSAREQGAINYGYTF. CDR3 DNA: TGCAGTGCTAGAGAACAGGGGGCGATTAACTATGGCTACACCTTC.

This clonotype was counted at least ten times. V and J are TRBV20-1 and TRBJ2-7; TRBD2 matches at 7 bases. J gave up 4 bases and V 0 bases, and 9 bases lay outside the gene matches. Germline-derived CDR1 and CDR2 are DFQATT and SNEGSKA (reference sequence). This CDR3 is 15 amino acids long. The CDR3 DNA sequence: TGCAGTGCTAGAGATATGGGAGGGAGGACGTACGAGCAGTACTTC. This codes for CSARDMGGRTYEQYF.

A few counts support this clonotype. The CDR3 spells CSGIRENTQYF. CDR3 nucleotide sequence: TGCAGTGGGATCAGGGAAAATACGCAGTATTTT. The V gene is TRBV20-1, the J gene TRBJ2-3; TRBD1 is a possible D gene (5 bases). Germline V gene lookup returns CDR1 DFQATT and CDR2 SNEGSKA (reference sequence). V lost 7 bases to trimming and J lost 7 bases, with 12 bases between them. The CDR3 has 11 residues.

The chain carries TRBV9 and TRBJ2-4, with D hard to call. Deletions cut 0 bases from V and 9 bases from J, with 13 bases between. The CDR3 consists of 14 residues. Germline V gives CDR1 SGDLS, CDR2 YYNGEE. The CDR3 coding sequence is TGTGCCAGCAGCGTAGAAGGCAGCTCGGCCATTCAGTACTTC. It yields the protein CASSVEGSSAIQYF.

This clonotype appeared many times. The chain uses TRBV28 and TRBJ2-7; 7 positions agree with TRBD2. V was pared by 4 bases and J by 2 bases, with 2 bases of the junction left unmatched. The CDR3 spans 13 residues. Germline CDR1 reads MDHEN; CDR2 reads SYDVKM. The DNA for the CDR3 is TGTGCCAGCAGTTCCGGGACTACCTACGAGCAGTACTTC. Its protein is CASSSGTTYEQYF.